The rows below give T cell receptor beta chains drawn from one sample of a study of PD-L1 blockade in urothelial cancer. Profiled with immunoSEQ multiplex PCR; TCRdb holds only in-frame clones, not every one. This table has about 80,000 clones, approximately 86% appearing once. The specimen was PBMCs, collected around atezolizumab (anti-PD-L1) treatment. These TCRs come from a woman aged 70-85 years with urothelial cancer. Both conserved end residues are part of each CDR3. Each record gives: clone size, V gene, D gene, J gene, CDR3 DNA, CDR3 protein. D genes are given only for firm matches. For some rows the clone size is stated as once, few or many, or as a class when expanded; others skip it.

.	TRBV30	.	TRBJ1-4	TGTGCCTGGAGCCAACGGCGGGCGGACGAAAAACTGTTTTTT	CAWSQRRADEKLFF
once	TRBV7-8	.	TRBJ1-1	TGTGCCAGCAGCTTAGCCCCAGGGGCCCACACTGAAGCTTTCTTT	CASSLAPGAHTEAFF
.	TRBV7-3	TRBD1	TRBJ2-3	TGTGCCAGCAGCTTCAGGGGGATGAGGACAGATACGCAGTATTTT	CASSFRGMRTDTQYF
.	TRBV30	.	TRBJ2-7	TGTGCCTGGAGTCCTGCCCTAGCGCTAGCCTACGAGCAGTACTTC	CAWSPALALAYEQYF
few	TRBV15	.	TRBJ2-4	TGTGCCACCAGCAGAGATCGACAGGACCGAGCCAAAAACATTCAGTACTTC	CATSRDRQDRAKNIQYF
.	TRBV6-5	.	TRBJ1-2	TGTGCCAGCACCCGTGCCATCACAGGGAACTATGGCTACACCTTC	CASTRAITGNYGYTF
.	TRBV29-1	TRBD1	TRBJ2-1	TGCAGCGGGGGCTCCGGGACAGGGTACAATGAGCAGTTCTTC	CSGGSGTGYNEQFF
.	TRBV10-2	.	TRBJ1-6	TGCGCCAGCAGGCCCCTAGTTGATTCACCCCTCCACTTT	CASRPLVDSPLHF
.	TRBV1	.	TRBJ2-3	TGCACCAGCAGCCAAGCGGAGGACGCAGGAAGCACAGATACGCAGTATTTT	CTSSQAEDAGSTDTQYF
.	TRBV10-3	.	TRBJ2-5	TGTGCCTCCCGGGTCGTAGGTTCGGAGACCCAGTACTTC	CASRVVGSETQYF
.	TRBV19	.	TRBJ1-1	TGTGCCAGTAGAATGACATATAACGGGGCTGAAGCTTTCTTT	CASRMTYNGAEAFF
.	TRBV18	TRBD1	TRBJ2-1	TGTGCCAGCTCACCGCGACAGGGTCGAGGCAATGAGCAGTTCTTC	CASSPRQGRGNEQFF
.	TRBV7-7	TRBD2	TRBJ2-1	TGTGCCAGCAGCGAACTAGCGGGGGGGCTCGGTGAGCAGTTCTTC	CASSELAGGLGEQFF
.	TRBV5-6	TRBD2	TRBJ2-7	TGTGCCAGCAGCTTGGCCAACAGCGGGGAGACCTACGAGCAGTACTTC	CASSLANSGETYEQYF
.	TRBV6-1	TRBD2	TRBJ2-5	TGTGCCAGCAGTGCGGGACTAGCGTACCAAGAGACCCAGTACTTC	CASSAGLAYQETQYF
.	TRBV5-1	TRBD2	TRBJ2-2	TGCGCCAGCAGCGTTACTAGCGGGGCGAACACCGGGGAGCTGTTTTTT	CASSVTSGANTGELFF
.	TRBV5-6	TRBD2	TRBJ2-7	TGTGCCAGCAGCTTCCCTCCTAGCGGGGAATCCTACGAGCAGTACTTC	CASSFPPSGESYEQYF
.	TRBV18	TRBD2	TRBJ2-7	TGTGCCAGCTCACCCGGACTAGCGGCCGCCCCCTACGAGCAGTACTTC	CASSPGLAAAPYEQYF
few	TRBV4-3	TRBD2	TRBJ2-3	TGCGCCAGCAGCCAAGATCCCCTAGCGGGCCACACAGATACGCAGTATTTT	CASSQDPLAGHTDTQYF